The table lists the clone carrying this T cell receptor beta chain with many counts. The data were obtained in a study of T cells in Graves' hyperthyroidism and ophthalmopathy. The V gene's germline CDR1 is SGHVS and CDR2 FQNEAQ. The CDR3 is made up of 14 amino acids. Germline trimming cut 5 bases from V and 6 bases from J; bases unmatched to any gene: 8. The source material, RNA transcripts, was used to amplify TCR beta CDR3 regions. First-round RT-PCR with HTBI primers amplified the TCR CDR3 region. Each CDR3 protein is one row after TCRdb ran MiXCR on the multiplex PCR reads. The sample has just under 750,000 distinct CDR3 sequences, 30% to 40% seen once.

Material: blood. V is TRBV7-8 and J is TRBJ1-2; TRBD1 aligns across 8 bases. The sequence was obtained from a woman aged 35 to 49 with Graves' hyperthyroidism. The CDR3 here is CASSPYRGSDGYTF. In DNA form, the CDR3 reads TGTGCCAGCAGCCCTTACAGGGGGTCTGATGGCTACACCTTC.